The 28 T cell receptor beta chains listed next were all sequenced from one sample in a study of CD8 T cells in ankylosing spondylitis. TCRdb used MiXCR to reprocess the 5' RACE reads, holding one entry per CDR3 protein. The data contain approximately 210,000 distinct CDR3 sequences, over 10% of them singletons. The sample taken for sequencing was blood, either unsorted or a sorted T cell fraction (not recorded which). These receptors were taken from a male donor with ankylosing spondylitis or in good health (not recorded which).

The chain is built from TRBV12-3 or TRBV12-4 and TRBJ2-1, with TRBD2 identical over 14 bases. The CDR3 runs to 18 residues. The J segment lost 0 bases and the V segment lost 5 bases, leaving 6 bases of the junction unmatched. The CDR3 region has the DNA TGTGCCAGCAGTCCCGGGACTAGCGGGGGAATCTCCTACAATGAGCAGTTCTTC. Protein: CASSPGTSGGISYNEQFF.

This clonotype was detected only a few times. The chain joins TRBV19 to TRBJ2-7, with D possibly being TRBD1 or TRBD2 (6 bases each). V gave up 3 bases and J gave up 4 bases, with 13 bases separating them. This CDR3 is 14 amino acids long. CDR1 LNHDA and CDR2 SQIVND come from the germline V gene (reference sequence). The CDR3 nucleotides are TGTGCCAGTAGTATCGCCCGGGGGCGGTACGAGCAGTACTTC. It encodes CASSIARGRYEQYF.

With respect to this clonotype: Just one base apart from a much larger clone, this may be a read error. The rearrangement uses TRBV14 and TRBJ2-7; maybe TRBD2 (6 bases). This CDR3 spans 11 amino acids. V lost 5 bases to trimming and J lost 6 bases, with 8 bases between them. The germline CDR1 and CDR2 sequences are SGHDN and FVKESK. The CDR3 sequence: CASSAGLEQYF. Written as DNA, the CDR3 is TGTGCCAGCAGCGCGGGGCTCGAGCAGTACTTC.

The chain links TRBV27 to TRBJ1-4; D may be TRBD1 (5 bases). V lost 4 bases and J 5 bases, leaving 14 bases between the germline ends. Germline lookup yields CDR1 MNHEY and CDR2 SMNVEV (reference sequence). The CDR3 runs 15 residues. The CDR3 bases are TGTGCCAGCAGTTCCCTTGGGGACTTAAATGAAAAACTGTTTTTT. As protein: CASSSLGDLNEKLFF. Variable domain in full (rest from reference TRBV27 and TRBJ1-4): EAQVTQNPRYLITVTGKKLTVTCSQNMNHEYMSWYRQDPGLGLRQIYYSMNVEVTDKGDVPEGYKVSRKEKRNFPLILESPSPNQTSLYFCASSSLGDLNEKLFFGSGTQLSVL.

This clonotype was found a few times. The rearrangement uses TRBV29-1 and TRBJ2-7; 10 positions match TRBD1. J was trimmed by 6 bases and V by 6 bases; bases with no gene match: 11. The CDR3 contains 14 residues. Germline V gene lookup returns CDR1 SQVTM and CDR2 ANQGSEA. The CDR3 is CSVLSRDRGFEQYF. The CDR3 DNA sequence: TGCAGCGTCCTCTCTCGGGACAGGGGCTTCGAGCAGTACTTC.

This rearrangement joins TRBV4-1 to TRBJ2-5; D possibly corresponds to TRBD2 (6 bases). Germline V gives CDR1 MGHRA, CDR2 YSYEKL. The CDR3 extends over 16 amino acids. V shed 3 bases and J shed 5 bases, with 19 bases lying between them. The CDR3 region is CASSHQVGSSEETQYF. Written as DNA, the CDR3 is TGCGCCAGCAGCCATCAGGTCGGGAGTAGTGAGGAGACCCAGTACTTC.

V usage is TRBV20-1 and J usage is TRBJ1-1; 11 bases match TRBD1. Germline V gene data show CDR1 as DFQATT and CDR2 as SNEGSKA (reference sequence). The CDR3 contains 14 residues. After removal of 3 bases from V and 3 bases from J, the junction contained 3 bases not matched to a gene. The CDR3 is CSASRDRGDTEAFF. As DNA, the CDR3 is TGCAGTGCTAGCCGGGACAGGGGGGACACTGAAGCTTTCTTT.

The V and J genes are TRBV20-1 and TRBJ2-7; D possibly corresponds to TRBD1 (5 bases). The CDR3 is 17 residues long. Germline V lookup: CDR1 DFQATT, CDR2 SNEGSKA (reference sequence). V gave up 6 bases and J gave up 6 bases, with 30 bases separating them. The CDR3 reads CSAQIQGPHSITLEQYF. CDR3 in DNA: TGCAGTGCGCAGATTCAGGGTCCTCATTCCATCACCCTCGAGCAGTACTTC.

For the CDR3, the DNA is TGTGCCAGCAGCTTAGGAAAGGGAAACGAGCAGTACTTC. Its translation: CASSLGKGNEQYF. V usage is TRBV7-2 and J usage is TRBJ2-7; D is ambiguous. This CDR3 region has 13 residues. V lost 1 base to trimming and J lost 5 bases, with 9 bases between them. The germline gives CDR1 SGHTA, CDR2 FQGNSA.

The gene calls are TRBV5-1 and TRBJ2-5; TRBD1 matches at 9 bases. Germline V gives CDR1 SGHRS, CDR2 YFSETQ. This CDR3 is 16 amino acids long. The V gene end was trimmed by 0 bases and the J gene end by 4 bases; junction bases not matched to a gene: 7. CDR3: CASSLAYRGPGETQYF. The CDR3 DNA sequence: TGCGCCAGCAGCTTGGCCTACAGGGGGCCGGGAGAGACCCAGTACTTC. Based on the CDR3 plus reference TRBV5-1 and TRBJ2-5, the full variable domain is KAGVTQTPRYLIKTRGQQVTLSCSPISGHRSVSWYQQTPGQGLQFLFEYFSETQRNKGNFPGRFSGRQFSNSRSEMNVSTLELGDSALYLCASSLAYRGPGETQYFGPGTRLLVL.

The V gene is TRBV27, the J gene TRBJ1-1; 9 positions match TRBD1. The CDR3 runs 14 residues. The V gene's germline CDR1 is MNHEY and CDR2 SMNVEV (reference sequence). Trimming at V came to 2 bases and at J to 5 bases, leaving 3 bases not matched to a gene. CDR3 sequence: CASSLRGQGTEAFF. The CDR3 DNA reads TGTGCCAGCAGTTTAAGGGGACAGGGTACTGAAGCTTTCTTT.

The table lists this clonotype with many counts. V is TRBV7-9 and J is TRBJ2-7; D is unclear. There are 12 residues in the CDR3. Germline V gene lookup returns CDR1 SEHNR and CDR2 FQNEAQ (reference sequence). The V end lost 1 base, the J end lost 4 bases, and 5 bases lay between the germline ends. The CDR3 loop reads CASSLEVYEQYF. CDR3 sequence (DNA): TGTGCCAGCAGCTTAGAGGTATACGAGCAGTACTTC. Complete variable domain (other parts from reference TRBV7-9 and TRBJ2-7): DTGVSQNPRHKITKRGQNVTFRCDPISEHNRLYWYRQTLGQGPEFLTYFQNEAQLEKSRLLSDRFSAERPKGSFSTLEIQRTEQGDSAMYLCASSLEVYEQYFGPGTRLTVT.

This chain uses TRBV7-6 with TRBJ2-7; TRBD1 is a possible D gene (6 bases). CDR3 length: 14 amino acids. Trimming cost V 3 bases and J 3 bases, with 12 bases left between them. CDR1 is SGHVS and CDR2 is FNYEAQ in the germline V gene. The DNA for the CDR3 is TGTGCCAGCAGCTTGTACGACAGGAGCTACGAGCAGTACTTC. Encoded protein: CASSLYDRSYEQYF.

This clonotype was recorded at least ten times. This chain joins TRBV12-3 or TRBV12-4 and TRBJ2-7; D is perhaps TRBD1 (5 bases). CDR3 length: 14 amino acids. Deletions cut 7 bases from V and 6 bases from J, with 19 bases between. CDR3 protein: CASTPGEGAFEQYF. In DNA, the CDR3 is TGTGCCAGCACCCCCGGAGAAGGGGCCTTCGAGCAGTACTTC.

This clonotype was recorded a few times. The chain carries TRBV20-1 and TRBJ1-3, with D unresolved. Germline CDR1 and CDR2: DFQATT and SNEGSKA (reference sequence). There are 14 residues in the CDR3. Trimming took off 6 bases at V and 0 bases at J, with 12 bases between the two ends. The CDR3 protein is CSATGRASGNTIYF. The CDR3 region has the DNA TGCAGTGCCACCGGACGGGCCTCTGGAAACACCATATATTTT.

This clonotype was seen ten or more times. The chain has TRBV5-1 and TRBJ2-1, with TRBD2 matching 12 bases. V lost 4 bases and J lost 4; bases outside the gene matches: 3. The CDR3 covers 15 residues. Germline V gene lookup returns CDR1 SGHRS and CDR2 YFSETQ. The CDR3 DNA is TGCGCCAGCAGCCTGACTAGCGGGGGTTACAATGAGCAGTTCTTC. Translation: CASSLTSGGYNEQFF.

V usage is TRBV20-1 and J usage is TRBJ2-3; D unresolved. Trimming removed 2 bases at V and 1 base at J, with 10 bases between. The CDR3 is 14 residues long. Germline values: CDR1 DFQATT, CDR2 SNEGSKA (reference sequence). In nucleotides, the CDR3 is TGCAGTGCTAGAAGGGCCTCAGGCACAGATACGCAGTATTTT. It translates to CSARRASGTDTQYF.

This clonotype was counted ten times or more. The rearrangement links TRBV4-1 to TRBJ2-3, with a weak D call TRBD2 (6 bases). CDR3 length equals 15 residues. Trimming pared 4 bases from V and 6 bases from J, leaving 17 bases between. Germline CDR1 reads MGHRA; CDR2 reads YSYEKL. CDR3 sequence: CASSLEPPGGDTQYF. CDR3 bases: TGCGCCAGCAGCCTAGAACCCCCAGGAGGGGATACGCAGTATTTT.

This chain connects TRBV20-1 to TRBJ2-1, with 8 positions matching TRBD2. Germline CDR1 and CDR2: DFQATT and SNEGSKA (reference sequence). With V trimmed by 0 bases and J by 4 bases, 8 bases remained unmatched. This CDR3 is built from 16 residues. In DNA form, the CDR3 reads TGCAGTGCTAGAGATTTCGGGGGGGCCTCGTACAATGAGCAGTTCTTC. Translated, it gives CSARDFGGASYNEQFF.

This clonotype occurred many times. The rearrangement joins TRBV27 to TRBJ2-1; 12 positions match TRBD2. CDR3 length equals 14 residues. CDR1 is MNHEY and CDR2 is SMNVEV in the germline V gene (reference sequence). Trimming at V came to 4 bases and at J to 7 bases, leaving 2 bases not matched to a gene. The CDR3 is CASSSGTSGNEQFF. The CDR3 region has the DNA TGTGCCAGCAGTTCGGGGACTAGCGGGAATGAGCAGTTCTTC.

There are a few counts of this clonotype. The V call is TRBV5-5, the J call TRBJ2-4; D gene uncertain. Trimming took 3 bases from V and 2 from J, leaving 12 bases between them. This CDR3 contains 15 residues. Per germline, CDR1 SGHKS and CDR2 YYEKEE (reference sequence). CDR3 DNA: TGTGCCAGCAGCTCCATGACATTAACCAAAAACATTCAGTACTTC. The encoded protein is CASSSMTLTKNIQYF. Full variable domain (remainder filled in from reference TRBV5-5 and TRBJ2-4): DAGVTQSPTHLIKTRGQQVTLRCSPISGHKSVSWYQQVLGQGPQFIFQYYEKEERGRGNFPDRFSARQFPNYSSELNVNALLLGDSALYLCASSSMTLTKNIQYFGAGTRLSVL.

This clonotype was counted ten times or more. The genes are TRBV4-1 and TRBJ1-2; D unresolved. Germline values: CDR1 MGHRA, CDR2 YSYEKL. V lost 3 bases to trimming and J lost 3 bases, with 14 bases between them. This CDR3 region has 15 residues. CDR3 coding DNA: TGCGCCAGCAGCCATCCGATCGACGGTGACTATGGCTACACCTTC. Encoded protein: CASSHPIDGDYGYTF.

As DNA, the CDR3 is TGTGCCAGCAGCCTGTTGACAGATCACAACACCGGGGAGCTGTTTTTT. Its protein is CASSLLTDHNTGELFF. The genes are TRBV3-1 and TRBJ2-2; possibly TRBD1 for D (5 bases). The V and J ends lost 4 bases and 2 bases respectively, with 14 bases between them. Germline values: CDR1 LGHDT, CDR2 YNNKEL (reference sequence). The length of the CDR3 is 16 residues.

This clonotype was observed a handful of times. This chain connects TRBV4-1 to TRBJ1-1; 12 nucleotides align to TRBD1. V shed 2 bases, J shed 3 bases, and the junction held 4 bases outside the gene matches. The CDR3 consists of 16 residues. Looked up from germline, CDR1 is MGHRA and CDR2 is YSYEKL. CDR3 residues: CASSQTGTGGYTEAFF. Written as DNA, the CDR3 is TGCGCCAGCAGCCAAACCGGGACAGGGGGCTACACTGAAGCTTTCTTT.

The V and J genes are TRBV4-1 and TRBJ2-1; the D call may be TRBD1 or TRBD2 (5 bases each). CDR1 is MGHRA, CDR2 YSYEKL, per germline. V lost 4 bases and J 0 bases, leaving 13 bases between the germline ends. The CDR3 consists of 16 residues. This CDR3 reads CASSPVGGSSYNEQFF. CDR3 DNA: TGCGCCAGCAGCCCGGTTGGGGGTAGCTCCTACAATGAGCAGTTCTTC.

The chain employs TRBV25-1 and TRBJ2-5; either TRBD1 or TRBD2 may fit D (5 bases each). This CDR3 spans 13 amino acids. V dropped 4 bases and J dropped 7 bases, with 13 bases sitting between them. Germline lookup yields CDR1 MGHDK and CDR2 SYGVNS. DNA of the CDR3: TGTGCCAGCAGTGCCGGGGACGGCGTGACCCAGTACTTC. This encodes CASSAGDGVTQYF.

This clonotype was counted between two and nine times. This chain connects TRBV27 to TRBJ2-5, with D hard to call. Germline V gene lookup returns CDR1 MNHEY and CDR2 SMNVEV (reference sequence). CDR3 length equals 12 residues. Trimming took 6 bases from V and 1 from J, leaving 6 bases between them. Here the CDR3 DNA reads TGTGCCAGCAGGCTTGGCCAAGAGACCCAGTACTTC. Encoded protein: CASRLGQETQYF.

The gene calls are TRBV10-1 and TRBJ2-3; TRBD2 matches at 15 bases. This CDR3 is built from 16 residues. The V segment lost 0 bases and the J segment 5 bases; nucleotides outside the gene matches: 0. CDR1 and CDR2 from the germline V gene are WNHNN and SYGVQD (reference sequence). The CDR3 here is CASSESGLAGGDTQYF. CDR3 in DNA: TGCGCCAGCAGTGAGTCGGGACTAGCGGGAGGAGATACGCAGTATTTT.